The T cell receptor (beta chain) described here comes from a study of early T cells in non-severe SARS-CoV-2 infection. As for the study in general: Bulk RNA taken from unsorted whole blood was sequenced, leaving chains unpaired.

The TCR library protocol was used to attach unique molecular identifiers. These identifiers were attached to individual cDNA molecules. TCRdb fed the 5' RACE reads into MiXCR, producing one record per CDR3 protein. The sample has about 60,000 distinct CDR3 sequences, around 13% seen once; the top ten hold about 4.2%. Germline loops: CDR1 SGHTS, CDR2 YDEGEE. Trimming removed 4 bases at V and 1 base at J, with 6 bases between. The CDR3 extends over 12 amino acids. Study results and caveats: Database matching using VDJdb favored anti-spike CD8 responses, with private and CD4 specificities left missing.

In regard to this clonotype: Its antigen is currently unknown.

Sample: whole blood. The receptor's source is an adult who was a healthcare worker with PCR-confirmed SARS-CoV-2 infection or an uninfected control (not recorded which). The chain is built from TRBV5-8 and TRBJ2-7; D is uncertain. The CDR3 here is CASSVLSYEQYF. The DNA of the CDR3 is TGTGCCAGCAGCGTCCTGTCCTACGAGCAGTACTTC.